This T cell receptor beta chain was captured in a study of T cells in Graves' hyperthyroidism and ophthalmopathy. Study-level findings and limits: Expanded thyroid clonotypes (above 0.001) were mostly also found in blood.

As regards this clonotype: Antigen unknown.

V was pared by 4 bases and J by 13 bases, with 12 bases of the junction left unmatched. Germline V gene data show CDR1 as SQVTM and CDR2 as ANQGSEA. The CDR3 has 13 residues. Disease lasting under 3 months, a NOSPECS grade of at least 4, and a Clinical Activity Score of at least 3 were features of the ophthalmopathy patients. Investigators excluded patients with uncontrolled infection, other autoimmune disease, pregnancy or lactation. Template material for amplifying TCR beta CDR3 regions consisted of RNA transcripts. Primed by the HTBI set, a first-round RT-PCR was run on the TCR CDR3. One entry per CDR3 protein, called by TCRdb with MiXCR from the multiplex PCR reads. The table has 360,000 or so distinct CDR3 sequences, 15% seen once.

The sample was blood. The source of this sequence is a woman aged 55-69 years with Graves' ophthalmopathy. V is TRBV29-1 and J is TRBJ1-4; the match to TRBD1 covers 7 bases. The CDR3 sequence is CSVARTGENALFF. Written as DNA, the CDR3 is TGCAGCGTTGCGCGGACAGGCGAAAATGCACTGTTTTTT.